This TCR beta chain was captured by sequencing in a study of shared clonotypes between healthy human individuals. Overall study results and limits: Blood was the only sampled material, and tissue repertoires likely differ.

This clone was recorded only once. Its antigen is currently unknown. The CDR3 is 15 amino acids. Germline loops: CDR1 SGHTS, CDR2 YDEGEE. The germline V and J ends were trimmed by 0 bases and 6 bases, with 16 bases remaining between them. Each PCR replicate run on unsorted PBMC took in around 290 ng DNA, about 30,000 T cell genomes. As originally analysed: Filtering differed because ImmunoSEQ produced junction-only sequences that carried no quality scores. Generated by immunoSEQ multiplex PCR, the TCRdb table keeps only in-frame clones and is missing some. The V and J calls and clone size come from that table; D and trimming were worked out from the DNA. The data hold 550,000 to 600,000 clones, with around three quarters observed a single time.

V is TRBV5-8 and J is TRBJ2-7; D perhaps matches TRBD2 (5 bases). Input material: PBMCs. This receptor was obtained from a woman in her thirties or forties in good health. Some clones in this sample may be carry-over from other donors' samples. The CDR3 sequence: CASSLASSFRGEQYF. The CDR3 region has the DNA TGTGCCAGCAGCTTGGCCTCTAGCTTTCGTGGCGAGCAGTACTTC.